This T cell receptor beta chain comes out of a study of cytomegalovirus exposure and HLA in healthy donors. Both 60 Vbeta primers and 13 Jbeta primers went into the PCR. Repertoires were generated with immunoSEQ multiplex PCR, while TCRdb's copy carries only in-frame clones and drops some. The data show 160,000 or so clones, roughly two thirds seen once. Germline trimming cut 7 bases from V and 8 bases from J; bases unmatched to any gene: 18. Germline V gene lookup returns CDR1 SGHRS and CDR2 YFSETQ. CDR3 length: 16 amino acids. The table lists this clone with a count of one. Sequenced material: PBMCs. The TCR sequence derives from a woman in her twenties or thirties in good health and CMV-seronegative. This sequence joins TRBV5-1 and TRBJ2-1; 7 bases are a match to TRBD1. Here the CDR3 DNA reads TGCGCCAGCGGGACACCAATAGACAGGGATAGAGATGAGCAGTTCTTC. Amino acid sequence: CASGTPIDRDRDEQFF.